This is a list of T cell receptor beta chains from one sample in a study of tumor and adjacent non-tumor tissue in lung cancer. TCRdb recomputed calls from the multiplex PCR reads with MiXCR, one row per CDR3 protein. The sample includes some 77,000 distinct CDR3 sequences, less than 75% of them seen just once. Specimen: lung tumor tissue. The origin of the receptors is a woman in her seventies with non-small cell lung cancer. Both conserved end residues are part of each CDR3. The D gene is left open where the match is weak. Not all rows give a size; the values are once, few, many and, for expanded clones, a class.

>TRBV5-1|many|16|TRBJ2-2|.
CASSLAPGHNTGELFF
TGCGCCAGCAGCTTGGCCCCGGGACATAACACCGGGGAGCTGTTTTTT
>TRBV12-3/TRBV12-4|.|15|TRBJ1-6|TRBD1
CASTISEGARSPLHF
TGTGCCAGCACTATCTCGGAGGGGGCCAGATCACCCCTCCACTTT
>TRBV5-1|.|16|TRBJ2-2|.
CASSQNSGANTGELFF
TGCGCCAGCAGTCAGAATTCCGGGGCCAACACCGGGGAGCTGTTTTTT
>TRBV6-5|.|14|TRBJ2-1|TRBD2
CASRTSRSGNEQFF
TGTGCCAGTCGGACTAGCAGGAGTGGCAATGAGCAGTTCTTC
>TRBV6-1|.|14|TRBJ2-1|TRBD2
CASSGGTTYNERFF
TGTGCCAGCAGTGGTGGGACTACATACAATGAGCGGTTCTTC
>TRBV10-2|.|13|TRBJ1-5|.
CVITGRLNQPQHF
TGCGTCATCACGGGACGCTTGAATCAGCCCCAGCATTTT
>TRBV12-3/TRBV12-4|.|15|TRBJ2-1|TRBD1
CASKREDRGRYEQFF
TGTGCCAGCAAGCGTGAGGACAGGGGGAGGTATGAGCAGTTCTTC
>TRBV6-5|few|15|TRBJ2-7|.
CASCYSVHQIHEQYF
TGTGCCAGTTGTTACTCGGTCCACCAGATCCACGAGCAGTACTTC
>TRBV28|.|15|TRBJ1-4|TRBD1
CPSSTPTGNNEKLFF
TGTCCCAGCAGTACTCCGACAGGGAATAATGAAAAACTGTTTTTT
>TRBV29-1|.|15|TRBJ2-7|TRBD1
CSVGDRGTGALEEYF
TGCAGCGTTGGAGATCGGGGGACAGGGGCCCTCGAGGAGTACTTC
>TRBV11-1|.|15|TRBJ2-2|TRBD2
CASSSRLAGAGELYF
TGTGCCAGCAGCTCTAGACTAGCGGGAGCCGGGGAGCTGTATTTT
>TRBV29-1|.|14|TRBJ2-7|.
CSVVMGALGDEQYF
TGCAGCGTTGTGATGGGGGCTCTGGGAGACGAGCAGTACTTC
>TRBV5-6|many|14|TRBJ2-4|.
CASSFSAAGNIQYF
TGTGCCAGCAGCTTTTCGGCGGCCGGAAACATTCAGTACTTC
>TRBV6-1|.|14|TRBJ2-7|.
CASSVDTGTYKQYF
TGTGCCAGCAGCGTCGATACGGGTACCTACAAGCAGTACTTC
>TRBV28|.|16|TRBJ1-5|.
CASSLQGTKWNQPQHF
TGTGCCAGCAGTTTACAGGGGACGAAGTGGAATCAGCCCCAGCATTTT
>TRBV6-5|.|17|TRBJ1-2|.
CASSYLHGRGNDYGYTF
TGTGCCAGCAGTTACCTCCACGGCAGGGGAAATGACTATGGCTACACCTTC
>TRBV10-2|.|15|TRBJ1-1|.
CASSECSTLNSEAFF
TGCGCCAGCAGTGAGTGTAGCACTTTGAACTCTGAAGCTTTCTTT
>TRBV29-1|.|12|TRBJ1-2|.
CSVYCGRSGYTF
TGTAGCGTTTACTGTGGGCGCTCTGGCTACACCTTC
>TRBV5-4|.|13|TRBJ2-3|.
CVSSLDGPDAHYF
TGTGTCAGCAGCCTCGACGGGCCAGATGCGCACTATTTT
>TRBV20-1|.|15|TRBJ2-1|.
CSTRNHAPLYNEQFF
TGCAGTACTAGAAACCACGCCCCACTCTACAATGAGCAGTTCTTC
>TRBV11-2|few|16|TRBJ2-1|TRBD2
CASSRTSGNVYDEQFF
TGTGCCAGCAGCCGTACTAGCGGGAATGTATACGATGAGCAGTTCTTC
>TRBV28|.|16|TRBJ1-1|.
CASVSPGRAMNTEAFF
TGTGCCAGCGTCAGCCCAGGCAGAGCCATGAACACTGAAGCTTTCTTT
>TRBV29-1|.|12|TRBJ2-7|.
CSITLLGDEQYF
TGCAGCATCACGTTGCTCGGGGACGAGCAGTACTTC
>TRBV14|many|12|TRBJ2-3|.
CASSQITDTQYF
TGTGCCAGCAGCCAAATCACAGATACGCAGTATTTT
>TRBV4-1|.|16|TRBJ2-1|.
CASSHYRDPMVNKQFF
TGCGCCAGCAGCCACTACCGGGACCCAATGGTCAATAAGCAGTTCTTC
>TRBV6-1|.|13|TRBJ2-7|.
CASSDRNTYAQYF
TGTGCCAGCAGTGACCGGAACACCTACGCGCAGTACTTC
>TRBV5-1|many|14|TRBJ2-7|TRBD2
CASSLVSGSYEQYF
TGCGCCAGCAGCTTGGTGAGCGGGAGCTACGAGCAGTACTTC
>TRBV7-8|medium-sized|16|TRBJ1-6|.
CASRFGAVHYNSPLHF
TGTGCCAGCAGGTTCGGGGCAGTGCACTATAATTCACCCCTCCACTTT
>TRBV11-1|.|14|TRBJ2-7|TRBD1
CASRSGQGIYDQYF
TGTGCCAGCAGATCGGGACAGGGTATCTACGACCAGTATTTC